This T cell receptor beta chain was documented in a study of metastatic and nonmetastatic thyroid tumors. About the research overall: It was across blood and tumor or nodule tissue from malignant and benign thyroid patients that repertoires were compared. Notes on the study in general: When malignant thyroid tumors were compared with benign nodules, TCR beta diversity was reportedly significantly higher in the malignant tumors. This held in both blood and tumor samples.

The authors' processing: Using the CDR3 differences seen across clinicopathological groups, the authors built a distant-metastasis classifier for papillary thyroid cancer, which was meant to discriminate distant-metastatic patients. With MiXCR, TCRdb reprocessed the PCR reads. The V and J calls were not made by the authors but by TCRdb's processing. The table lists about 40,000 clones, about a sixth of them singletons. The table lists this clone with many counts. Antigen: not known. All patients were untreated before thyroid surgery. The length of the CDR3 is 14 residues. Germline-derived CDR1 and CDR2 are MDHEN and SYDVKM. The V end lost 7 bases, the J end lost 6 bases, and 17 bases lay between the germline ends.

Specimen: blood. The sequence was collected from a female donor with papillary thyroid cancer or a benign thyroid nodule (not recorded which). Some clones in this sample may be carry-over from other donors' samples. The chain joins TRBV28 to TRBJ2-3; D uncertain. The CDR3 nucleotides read TGTGCCAGCAAGTCGAGGACGAGAACGGATACGCAGTATTTT. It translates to CASKSRTRTDTQYF.